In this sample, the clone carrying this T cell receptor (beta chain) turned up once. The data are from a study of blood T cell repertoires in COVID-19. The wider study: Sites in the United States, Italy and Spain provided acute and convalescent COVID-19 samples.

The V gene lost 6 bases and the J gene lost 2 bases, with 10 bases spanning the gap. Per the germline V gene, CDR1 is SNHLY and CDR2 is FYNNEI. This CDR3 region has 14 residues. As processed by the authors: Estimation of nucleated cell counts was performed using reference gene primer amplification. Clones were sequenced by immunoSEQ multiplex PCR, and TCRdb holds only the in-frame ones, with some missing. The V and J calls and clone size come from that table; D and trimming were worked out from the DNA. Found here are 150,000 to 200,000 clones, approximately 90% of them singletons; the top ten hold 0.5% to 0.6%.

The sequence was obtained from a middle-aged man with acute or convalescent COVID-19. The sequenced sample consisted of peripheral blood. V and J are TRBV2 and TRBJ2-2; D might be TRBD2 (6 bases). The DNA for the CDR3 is TGTGCCAGCAGGCCGGGACTCAACACCGGGGAGCTGTTTTTT. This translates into CASRPGLNTGELFF.